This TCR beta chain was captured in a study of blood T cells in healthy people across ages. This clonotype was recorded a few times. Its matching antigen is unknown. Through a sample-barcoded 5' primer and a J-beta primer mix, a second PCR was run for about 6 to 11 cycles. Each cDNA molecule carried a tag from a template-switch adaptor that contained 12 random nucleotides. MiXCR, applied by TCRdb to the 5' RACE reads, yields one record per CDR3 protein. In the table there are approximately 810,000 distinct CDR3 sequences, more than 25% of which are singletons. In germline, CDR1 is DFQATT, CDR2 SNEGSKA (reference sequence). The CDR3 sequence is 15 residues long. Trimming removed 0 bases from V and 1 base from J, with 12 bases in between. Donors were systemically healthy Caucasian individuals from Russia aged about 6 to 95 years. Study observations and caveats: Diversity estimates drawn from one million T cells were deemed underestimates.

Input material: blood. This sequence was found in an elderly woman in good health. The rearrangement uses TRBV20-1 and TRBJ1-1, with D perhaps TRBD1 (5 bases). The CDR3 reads CSARDAGRGNTEAFF. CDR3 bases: TGCAGTGCTAGAGATGCGGGGAGGGGGAACACTGAAGCTTTCTTT.